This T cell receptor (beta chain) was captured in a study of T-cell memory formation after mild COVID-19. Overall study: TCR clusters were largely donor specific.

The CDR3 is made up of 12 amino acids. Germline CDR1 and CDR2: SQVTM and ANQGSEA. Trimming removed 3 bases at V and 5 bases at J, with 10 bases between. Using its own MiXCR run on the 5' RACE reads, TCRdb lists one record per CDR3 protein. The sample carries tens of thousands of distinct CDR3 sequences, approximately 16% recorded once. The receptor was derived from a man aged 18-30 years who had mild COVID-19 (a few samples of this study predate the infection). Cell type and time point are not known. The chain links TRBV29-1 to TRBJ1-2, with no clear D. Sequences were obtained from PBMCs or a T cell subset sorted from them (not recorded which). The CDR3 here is CSVERRPYGYTF. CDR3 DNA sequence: TGCAGCGTTGAGAGGAGACCGTATGGCTACACCTTC.